The 32 T cell receptor beta chains given below trace back to one sample, sequenced in a study of T cell responses to AZD1222 COVID-19 vaccine. Assay: immunoSEQ multiplex PCR; the TCRdb copy retains only in-frame clones and omits some. The table includes tens of thousands of clones, under 90% detected once. Specimen: peripheral blood, collected 28 days after the second AZD1222 dose. The receptors originated from an adult who received the AZD1222 COVID-19 vaccine.

The DNA for the CDR3 is TGCGCCAGCAGCTTGGGCTTGGGGGCGCGAGGCTATGGCTACACCTTC. Its translation is CASSLGLGARGYGYTF. The chain combines TRBV5-1 with TRBJ1-2; TRBD1 might be the D (6 bases). The CDR3 length is 16 residues. CDR1 and CDR2 (germline): SGHRS, YFSETQ. V was shortened by 0 bases and J by 4 bases, with 16 bases between the two germline ends.

V is TRBV6-5 and J is TRBJ1-1; a weak D match, TRBD1 (5 bases). Trimming left V 5 bases short and J 11 bases short, with 21 bases between. Germline loops: CDR1 MNHEY, CDR2 SVGAGI. This CDR3 is 14 amino acids long. CDR3 residues: CASSPLDGGQDAFF. The DNA of the CDR3 is TGTGCCAGCAGTCCTCTGGACGGCGGACAAGATGCTTTCTTT.

The V call is TRBV19, the J call TRBJ1-6, with D tentatively TRBD1 (6 bases). The V end was cut by 5 bases, the J end by 6 bases, with 14 bases between. The CDR3 length is 15 residues. Germline CDR1 reads LNHDA; CDR2 reads SQIVND (reference sequence). The CDR3 DNA is TGTGCCAGTAGTTGGGCAGGGGAGCGTAATTCACCCCTCCACTTT. Residues: CASSWAGERNSPLHF. Complete variable domain (other parts from reference TRBV19 and TRBJ1-6): DGGITQSPKYLFRKEGQNVTLSCEQNLNHDAMYWYRQDPGQGLRLIYYSQIVNDFQKGDIAEGYSVSREKKESFPLTVTSAQKNPTAFYLCASSWAGERNSPLHFGNGTRLTVT.

This clone was detected once. The chain has TRBV6-5 and TRBJ1-2; D gene uncertain. V shed 0 bases and J shed 4 bases, with 9 bases lying between them. CDR3 length: 14 residues. CDR1 is MNHEY and CDR2 is SVGAGI in the germline V gene. The CDR3 bases are TGTGCCAGCAGTTACTCAGAAGGATTCTATGGCTACACCTTC. Protein sequence: CASSYSEGFYGYTF.

CDR3 residues: CASSPPTGVTEAFF. The CDR3 bases are TGTGCCAGCAGCCCGCCGACAGGGGTCACTGAAGCTTTCTTT. The chain recombines TRBV7-9 with TRBJ1-1; TRBD1 matches 8 bases. Germline V gene lookup returns CDR1 SEHNR and CDR2 FQNEAQ (reference sequence). V lost 5 bases and J lost 4; bases outside the gene matches: 6. The CDR3 is 14 residues long.

This rearrangement joins TRBV6-2 or TRBV6-3 to TRBJ2-7, with 7 bases fitting TRBD1. Germline CDR1 MNHEY, CDR2 SVGEGT. V trimming: 2 bases; J trimming: 6 bases; junction bases outside the gene matches: 4. The CDR3 has 13 residues. The CDR3 nucleotides read TGTGCCAGCAGTTACGGTGACAGGGTCGAGCAGTACTTC. As protein: CASSYGDRVEQYF.

This chain connects TRBV2 to TRBJ1-5; no firm D call. Germline CDR1 SNHLY, CDR2 FYNNEI. Trimming cost V 6 bases and J 7 bases, with 10 bases left between them. The CDR3 length is 12 residues. This chain's CDR3 is CASSNSGQPQHF. The CDR3 DNA reads TGTGCCAGCAGCAACAGTGGCCAGCCCCAGCATTTT. Using reference TRBV2 and TRBJ1-5 for the parts outside the CDR3, the full variable domain is EPEVTQTPSHQVTQMGQEVILRCVPISNHLYFYWYRQILGQKVEFLVSFYNNEISEKSEIFDDQFSVERPDGSNFTLKIRSTKLEDSAMYFCASSNSGQPQHFGDGTRLSIL.

This chain connects TRBV2 to TRBJ2-7, with D possibly TRBD1 on 6 matching bases. The germline V and J ends were trimmed by 3 bases and 0 bases, with 15 bases remaining between them. CDR3 size: 16 residues. CDR1 is SNHLY, CDR2 FYNNEI, per germline. DNA of the CDR3: TGTGCCAGCAGTGATCCTGGGGGCACCCCCTCCTACGAGCAGTACTTC. This encodes CASSDPGGTPSYEQYF.

This chain joins TRBV5-1 and TRBJ2-7, with 8 nucleotides matching TRBD1. The junction had 5 bases not matched to a gene; V was cut back by 2 bases and J by 1 base. This CDR3 is 15 amino acids long. Germline-derived CDR1 and CDR2 are SGHRS and YFSETQ. The CDR3 loop is CASSLGTGPSYEQYF. CDR3 DNA: TGCGCCAGCAGCTTAGGGACAGGACCATCCTACGAGCAGTACTTC.

The chain carries TRBV9 and TRBJ1-1, with TRBD1 as a possible D gene (5 bases). Germline CDR1 is SGDLS and CDR2 is YYNGEE. Trimming took 4 bases from V and 3 from J, leaving 16 bases between them. The CDR3 runs to 15 residues. The CDR3 region has the DNA TGTGCCAGCAGCACGCGGAGCAGAGGGGACACTGAAGCTTTCTTT. This sequence encodes CASSTRSRGDTEAFF. The full variable domain, with the rest looked up from reference TRBV9 and TRBJ1-1, is DSGVTQTPKHLITATGQRVTLRCSPRSGDLSVYWYQQSLDQGLQFLIQYYNGEERAKGNILERFSAQQFPDLHSELNLSSLELGDSALYFCASSTRSRGDTEAFFGQGTRLTVV.

Note on this clone: This specimen includes other DNA sequences encoding the same CDR3. The chain carries TRBV5-5 and TRBJ2-2, with TRBD1 matching 7 bases. This CDR3 has 15 residues. V lost 0 bases, J lost 3 bases, and 2 bases stayed unmatched. CDR1 is SGHKS, CDR2 YYEKEE, per germline (reference sequence). The chain's CDR3 is CASSLDRGDTGELFF. The CDR3 DNA is TGTGCCAGCAGCTTGGACAGGGGCGACACCGGGGAGCTGTTTTTT.

The rearrangement joins TRBV27 to TRBJ1-2, with D tentatively TRBD1 (5 bases). Germline lookup yields CDR1 MNHEY and CDR2 SMNVEV (reference sequence). The V and J ends lost 3 bases and 4 bases respectively, with 12 bases between them. The CDR3 covers 14 residues. CDR3 amino acids: CASSFAGAGYGYTF. For the CDR3, the DNA is TGTGCCAGCAGTTTCGCCGGGGCTGGCTATGGCTACACCTTC.

This chain links TRBV6-5 with TRBJ1-5, with a weak D call TRBD1 (6 bases). Germline lookup yields CDR1 MNHEY and CDR2 SVGAGI. CDR3 length equals 13 residues. DNA for the CDR3: TGTGCGGGGGGGGCGCGCAGCAATCAGCCCCAGCATTTT. Its translation: CAGGARSNQPQHF.

The chain joins TRBV30 to TRBJ1-4; TRBD1 aligns across 7 bases. Per the germline V gene, CDR1 is GTSNPN and CDR2 is SVGIG (reference sequence). V was clipped by 0 bases and J by 5 bases; unmatched bases: 6. The length of the CDR3 is 15 residues. CDR3 sequence (DNA): TGTGCCTGGAGTGTACCAGTGACAGGGAATGAAAAACTGTTTTTT. Translation: CAWSVPVTGNEKLFF.

This chain links TRBV28 with TRBJ2-7, with D perhaps matching TRBD1 or TRBD2 (5 bases each). The CDR3 spans 15 residues. V was pared by 3 bases and J by 6 bases, with 18 bases between. The V gene's germline CDR1 is MDHEN and CDR2 SYDVKM. DNA for the CDR3: TGTGCCAGCAGTTTTATGGGACCCCGCCCCTCCGAGCAGTACTTC. Translating it yields CASSFMGPRPSEQYF.

This rearrangement joins TRBV5-4 to TRBJ1-3; D unresolved. V lost 1 base to trimming and J lost 0 bases, with 11 bases between them. The CDR3 is made up of 16 amino acids. Germline loops: CDR1 SGHNT, CDR2 YYREEE (reference sequence). CDR3 in DNA: TGTGCCAGCAGCTTGAGACGGATCCTCTCTGGAAACACCATATATTTT. This sequence encodes CASSLRRILSGNTIYF. Together with reference TRBV5-4 and TRBJ1-3, the CDR3 gives the full variable domain: ETGVTQSPTHLIKTRGQQVTLRCSSQSGHNTVSWYQQALGQGPQFIFQYYREEENGRGNFPPRFSGLQFPNYSSELNVNALELDDSALYLCASSLRRILSGNTIYFGEGSWLTVV.

This chain uses TRBV11-3 with TRBJ2-1; D assignment may be TRBD1 or TRBD2 (5 bases each). The V and J ends lost 8 bases and 10 bases respectively, with 18 bases between them. Per germline, CDR1 SGHNT and CDR2 YENEEA. CDR3 length equals 13 residues. In DNA form, the CDR3 reads TGTGCCAGCTCCCGGGGCGGGTCGGGGGAGCAGTTCTTC. Protein sequence: CASSRGGSGEQFF.

V usage is TRBV7-8 and J usage is TRBJ2-7; D might be TRBD1 (5 bases). The germline V and J ends were trimmed by 5 bases and 7 bases, with 21 bases remaining between them. CDR3 length: 15 residues. The germline gives CDR1 SGHVS, CDR2 FQNEAQ. CDR3 in amino acids: CASSLGQGPLGEQYF. CDR3 sequence (DNA): TGTGCCAGCAGCCTCGGACAAGGGCCTCTCGGAGAGCAGTACTTC.

The chain recombines TRBV2 with TRBJ2-7; D is possibly TRBD1 (6 bases). Germline lookup yields CDR1 SNHLY and CDR2 FYNNEI. The CDR3 spans 14 residues. Trimming removed 6 bases from V and 5 bases from J, with 17 bases in between. The CDR3 protein is CASSQEGVYHEQYF. The DNA of the CDR3 is TGTGCCAGCAGCCAAGAGGGGGTCTACCACGAGCAGTACTTC.

This clone was detected only a few times. The rearrangement joins TRBV5-6 to TRBJ2-7; TRBD2 might be the D (5 bases). Germline V gene data show CDR1 as SGHDT and CDR2 as YYEEEE. CDR3 length: 15 amino acids. The germline V and J ends were trimmed by 0 bases and 0 bases, with 10 bases remaining between them. Here the CDR3 DNA reads TGTGCCAGCAGCTTGGGAGCTGGGAGCTCCTACGAGCAGTACTTC. It specifies CASSLGAGSSYEQYF.

The chain joins TRBV5-1 to TRBJ2-3; 7 bases agree with TRBD1. The germline gives CDR1 SGHRS, CDR2 YFSETQ. Unmatched junction bases numbered 12, after V lost 5 bases and J lost 6 bases. The CDR3 extends over 15 amino acids. The CDR3 nucleotides are TGCGCCAGCAGGCGCACCGGGACAGAGGGGGATACGCAGTATTTT. Amino acid sequence: CASRRTGTEGDTQYF.

The rearrangement joins TRBV7-6 to TRBJ1-4; 9 positions match TRBD1. The CDR3 is 19 residues long. Trimming at V came to 3 bases and at J to 0 bases, leaving 11 bases not matched to a gene. The germline gives CDR1 SGHVS, CDR2 FNYEAQ. The CDR3: CASSLGQGMEASTNEKLFF. The CDR3 DNA reads as TGTGCCAGCAGCTTGGGACAGGGAATGGAAGCTTCAACTAATGAAAAACTGTTTTTT.

In DNA form, the CDR3 reads TGTGCCAGCAGCTTAATCGAGACTGGGGCCAACGTCCTGACTTTC. Its protein is CASSLIETGANVLTF. The rearrangement links TRBV7-8 to TRBJ2-6; the D is unclear. This CDR3 contains 15 residues. Germline values: CDR1 SGHVS, CDR2 FQNEAQ. V was shortened by 2 bases and J by 2 bases, with 7 bases between the two germline ends.

This clone has a handful of counts. The chain links TRBV2 to TRBJ2-1, with D possibly TRBD1 on 6 matching bases. From germline, CDR1 is SNHLY and CDR2 FYNNEI. CDR3 length: 13 amino acids. V lost 5 bases to trimming and J lost 5 bases, with 10 bases between them. The CDR3 region has the DNA TGTGCCAGCAGTACAGGGTTGGACAATGAGCAGTTCTTC. This sequence encodes CASSTGLDNEQFF. Combining the CDR3 with reference TRBV2 and TRBJ2-1 gives the whole variable domain EPEVTQTPSHQVTQMGQEVILRCVPISNHLYFYWYRQILGQKVEFLVSFYNNEISEKSEIFDDQFSVERPDGSNFTLKIRSTKLEDSAMYFCASSTGLDNEQFFGPGTRLTVL.

The V gene is TRBV6-1, the J gene TRBJ1-1; no firm D call. Germline assignment: CDR1 MNHNS and CDR2 SASEGT. Deletions cut 8 bases from V and 0 bases from J, with 10 bases between. This CDR3 is 13 amino acids long. The CDR3 DNA reads as TGTGCCAGCGAGACGGACCTGAACACTGAAGCTTTCTTT. It specifies CASETDLNTEAFF.

The chain employs TRBV28 and TRBJ1-4; 8 bases line up with TRBD1. Germline CDR1 reads MDHEN; CDR2 reads SYDVKM. The CDR3 runs to 13 residues. The V segment lost 6 bases and the J segment 8 bases; nucleotides outside the gene matches: 5. The CDR3 sequence: CASRRQGLEKLFF. The CDR3 DNA is TGTGCCAGCAGACGACAGGGGTTGGAAAAACTGTTTTTT.

This clone appeared a few times. The rearrangement uses TRBV19 and TRBJ2-2; tentatively, D is TRBD2 (6 bases). The CDR3 is made up of 12 amino acids. Trimming cost V 8 bases and J 6 bases, with 10 bases left between them. Germline CDR1 and CDR2: LNHDA and SQIVND (reference sequence). CDR3 sequence (DNA): TGTGCCAGTTCAAGGGAGGCCGGGGAGCTGTTTTTT. Translated, it gives CASSREAGELFF.

This clone has more than one count but fewer than ten. The chain is built from TRBV7-2 and TRBJ2-7, with D perhaps being TRBD1 or TRBD2 (5 bases each). This CDR3 comprises 15 residues. Trimming left V 5 bases short and J 3 bases short, with 17 bases between. Germline-derived CDR1 and CDR2 are SGHTA and FQGNSA. The CDR3 nucleotides read TGTGCCAGCAGCACCCTAGCAGGGAGTAGCTACGAGCAGTACTTC. Its protein product is CASSTLAGSSYEQYF.

The chain employs TRBV10-3 and TRBJ2-5; D gene uncertain. The CDR3 spans 14 residues. In germline, CDR1 is ENHRY, CDR2 SYGVKD. V lost 2 bases to trimming and J lost 5 bases, with 12 bases between them. The CDR3 DNA reads as TGTGCCATCAGTGAGGAGGTTTATAGCGAGACCCAGTACTTC. This encodes CAISEEVYSETQYF.

The CDR3 DNA follows: TGTGCCAGCAGTTACATCGGGGACTCCTACAATGAGCAGTTCTTC. This translates into CASSYIGDSYNEQFF. The J gene is TRBJ2-1, the V gene TRBV6-5, with a possible D match to TRBD2 (5 bases). There are 15 residues in the CDR3. CDR1 and CDR2 from the germline V gene are MNHEY and SVGAGI. The ends were cut back, 2 bases at V and 0 bases at J, with 8 bases in the middle.

In DNA form, the CDR3 reads TGTGCCAGCTCACCGTTGGGACAGGTGGTCGACGGCTACACCTTC. This encodes CASSPLGQVVDGYTF. This sequence joins TRBV18 and TRBJ1-2; the match to TRBD1 covers 8 bases. CDR3 length equals 15 residues. V dropped 3 bases and J dropped 8; count of bases not matched to a gene: 11. Germline values: CDR1 KGHSH, CDR2 LQKENI.

This sequence joins TRBV5-1 and TRBJ1-1, with D perhaps TRBD1 (5 bases). Germline loops: CDR1 SGHRS, CDR2 YFSETQ. V lost 0 bases and J 7 bases, leaving 13 bases between the germline ends. There are 14 residues in the CDR3. The CDR3 coding sequence is TGCGCCAGCAGCTTGGAGGGGCCGTCGGGTGAAGCTTTCTTT. This encodes CASSLEGPSGEAFF.